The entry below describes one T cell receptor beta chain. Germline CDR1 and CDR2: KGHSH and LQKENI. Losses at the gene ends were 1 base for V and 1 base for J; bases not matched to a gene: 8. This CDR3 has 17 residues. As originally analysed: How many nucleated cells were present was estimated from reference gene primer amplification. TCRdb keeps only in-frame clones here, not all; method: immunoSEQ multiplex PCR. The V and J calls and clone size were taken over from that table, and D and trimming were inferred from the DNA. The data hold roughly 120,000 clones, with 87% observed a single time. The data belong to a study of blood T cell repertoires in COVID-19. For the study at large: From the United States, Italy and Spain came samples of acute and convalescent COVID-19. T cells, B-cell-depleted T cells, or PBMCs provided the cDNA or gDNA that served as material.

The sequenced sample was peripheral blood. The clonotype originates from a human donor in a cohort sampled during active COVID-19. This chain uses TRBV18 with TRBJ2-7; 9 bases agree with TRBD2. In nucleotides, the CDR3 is TGTGCCAGCTCACCACGGGGGACTAGCCCTGGGTCCTACGAGCAGTACTTC. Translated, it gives CASSPRGTSPGSYEQYF.